A selection of T cell receptor beta chains follows, all from one sample in a study of T cell responses to AZD1222 COVID-19 vaccine. Some clones are missing from TCRdb's copy, which holds only in-frame ones; the method was immunoSEQ multiplex PCR. Among about 110,000 clones listed, about 91% were seen once. Sequenced here: peripheral blood, sampled on day 0 of AZD1222 vaccination. These receptors originate from an adult in good health. Each CDR3 is given with its conserved first and last residue.

V	J	CDR3
TRBV27	TRBJ1-1	CASSFSAGGNTEAFF
TRBV11-2	TRBJ1-2	CASRTLDRDRIGGYTF
TRBV7-3	TRBJ2-1	CASSFGNYNEQFF
TRBV6-2/TRBV6-3	TRBJ1-5	CASSLTGGQQPQHF
TRBV11-2	TRBJ1-2	CASSSVVFDYGYTF
TRBV29-1	TRBJ2-1	CSVCAGLAYNEQFF
TRBV2	TRBJ2-1	CASSRDTYNEQFF
TRBV7-2	TRBJ2-5	CASSFQTGQETQYF
TRBV30	TRBJ2-1	CAWAGTDYNEQFF
TRBV3-1/TRBV3-2	TRBJ2-3	CASSQARGVTDTQYF
TRBV5-1	TRBJ1-1	CASSLTYWGTEAFF
TRBV6-2/TRBV6-3	TRBJ2-7	CASSYRAGGDYEQYF
TRBV6-2/TRBV6-3	TRBJ1-5	CASSRLDPYRDQPQHF
TRBV5-6	TRBJ1-2	CASSLESPNYGYTF
TRBV10-3	TRBJ1-1	CAISGTVLNTEAFF
TRBV11-3	TRBJ2-1	CASSPGQGFYNEQFF
TRBV6-5	TRBJ1-2	CASSPSGYGYTF
TRBV29-1	TRBJ2-1	CSVKGLAGGRRYNEQFF
TRBV7-9	TRBJ2-5	CASSRETQYF
TRBV3-1/TRBV3-2	TRBJ2-5	CASSQERWQETQYF
TRBV7-9	TRBJ1-2	CASSPGQDFPYGYTF
TRBV28	TRBJ1-1	CASSESPGQGYTEAFF
TRBV9	TRBJ2-3	CASSVGQGRTDTQYF
TRBV7-2	TRBJ2-4	CASSPPLREANIQYF
TRBV5-1	TRBJ2-5	CASSQVSGGHQETQYF
TRBV30	TRBJ1-1	CAWSRQPGTEAFF
TRBV2	TRBJ1-3	CASSENRGNTIYF
TRBV7-2	TRBJ1-2	CASSLVGAVYGYTF
TRBV6-2/TRBV6-3	TRBJ1-2	CASSPTTGDYGYTF
TRBV9	TRBJ2-1	CASSEGPPLAGGRNEQFF
TRBV21-1	TRBJ1-6	CASSKGRNSPLHF
TRBV7-7	TRBJ2-1	CASSLDGNNEQFF
TRBV19	TRBJ2-4	CASSIPIFGAAKNIQYF
TRBV7-9	TRBJ1-1	CASSQGANTEAFF
TRBV7-8	TRBJ1-5	CASSSEYFQPQHF
TRBV14	TRBJ2-2	CASSQDTGHPLGELFF
TRBV29-1	TRBJ2-1	CSASGTSSNEQFF
TRBV7-8	TRBJ2-7	CASSLAGGQGGYEQYF
TRBV18	TRBJ1-1	CASSYYATSNTEAFF
TRBV13	TRBJ2-7	CASSSGSTGYEQYF
TRBV3-1/TRBV3-2	TRBJ1-1	CASSQDRPGEAFF
TRBV6-2/TRBV6-3	TRBJ2-1	CASIPFWTSGHNEQFF